This is a list of T cell receptor beta chains from one sample in a study of vaccination effects on CD4 cells after COVID-19. Profiling relied on immunoSEQ multiplex PCR, and the TCRdb table lists in-frame clones only, not all of them. Found here are over 60,000 clones, about 67% of them singletons; the top ten hold 1.5% to 1.8%. Which antigens these TCRs recognize remains unknown. Sequenced here: CD4+ T cells from PBMCs cultured with HCoV-229E spike peptides, sampled after COVID-19 vaccination. The receptors shown here come from a human donor who received a COVID-19 vaccine. CDR3s include the opening cysteine and the closing phenylalanine or tryptophan. D genes are given only for firm matches. Not every row has a clone size; where given, it reads once, few, many or a size class.

j_gene | v_gene | d_gene | abundance | CDR3nt | CDR3aa
TRBJ2-3 | TRBV5-8 | TRBD2 | few | TGTGCCAGCCCAGGGACTATCCTATCGACTAAGACAGATACGCAGTATTTT | CASPGTILSTKTDTQYF
TRBJ1-4 | TRBV12-5 | NA | NA | TGTGCTAGTGGCCAGCCGGGGCTCGACCGTGAAAAACTGTTTTTT | CASGQPGLDREKLFF
TRBJ2-1 | TRBV3-1/TRBV3-2 | TRBD1 | once | TGTGCCAGCAGCCAAGCGGGCCGGGACAGCAACTACAATGAGCAGTTCTTC | CASSQAGRDSNYNEQFF
TRBJ1-3 | TRBV3-1/TRBV3-2 | NA | few | TGTGCCAGCAGCCAAGTCTACTCTGGAAACACCATATATTTT | CASSQVYSGNTIYF
TRBJ2-1 | TRBV5-4 | NA | NA | TGTGCCAGCAGCTTGTTTACGGGCGATGAGCAGTTCTTC | CASSLFTGDEQFF
TRBJ1-1 | TRBV18 | TRBD1 | NA | TGTGCCAGCTCACCAGGGGACAGGGGGCCGGTCACTGAAGCTTTCTTT | CASSPGDRGPVTEAFF
TRBJ2-2 | TRBV19 | NA | NA | TGTGCCAGTAGGCAGACAGGGAACACCGGGGAGCTGTTTTTT | CASRQTGNTGELFF
TRBJ1-1 | TRBV6-5 | NA | once | TGTGCCAGCAGTTACTCGATTGGTAGCGACACTGAAGCTTTCTTT | CASSYSIGSDTEAFF
TRBJ2-1 | TRBV5-1 | NA | few | TGCGCCAGCAGCACGGACCTGAGCTCCTACAATGAGCAGTTCTTC | CASSTDLSSYNEQFF
TRBJ1-2 | TRBV9 | NA | NA | TGTGCCAGCACCGACCGGGGATCCTATGGCTACACCTTC | CASTDRGSYGYTF
TRBJ2-3 | TRBV27 | TRBD2 | NA | TGTGCCAGCAGTATCAGCGGGGGCACAGATACGCAGTATTTT | CASSISGGTDTQYF
TRBJ2-5 | TRBV7-9 | NA | NA | TGTGCCAGCAGCCCAGGGGGAGGGGCGGGGGAGACCCAGTACTTC | CASSPGGGAGETQYF
TRBJ2-5 | TRBV30 | NA | NA | TGTGCCTGGAGTGTAGCAGGGTCGGAGACCCAGTACTTC | CAWSVAGSETQYF
TRBJ2-1 | TRBV5-1 | NA | NA | TGCGCCAGCAGCTTACAGACGGTGGTCAATGAGCAGTTCTTC | CASSLQTVVNEQFF
TRBJ1-1 | TRBV6-5 | NA | NA | TGTGCCAGCAGGATTCAGGGTCATAACACTGAAGCTTTCTTT | CASRIQGHNTEAFF
TRBJ1-1 | TRBV7-3 | NA | NA | TGTGCCAGCAGCTTAGGTCGGGAAGCTTTCTTT | CASSLGREAFF
TRBJ2-1 | TRBV6-6 | NA | NA | TGTGCCAGCACCCGCCGGGGGGCGGGGAGGGGCAATGAGCAGTTCTTC | CASTRRGAGRGNEQFF
TRBJ1-1 | TRBV6-2/TRBV6-3 | NA | NA | TGTGCCAGCAGTTACTCGAGCAGGGGCCCGGCTGAAGCTTTCTTT | CASSYSSRGPAEAFF
TRBJ1-5 | TRBV28 | NA | once | TGTGCCAGCAGTGACTCTCTGACAGACAGTCAGCCCCAGCATTTT | CASSDSLTDSQPQHF
TRBJ2-3 | TRBV3-1/TRBV3-2 | NA | NA | TGTGCCAGCAGCCAAGATAGGATTACAGATACGCAGTATTTT | CASSQDRITDTQYF
TRBJ2-2 | TRBV6-2/TRBV6-3 | NA | NA | TGTGCCAGCAGTTACCCCTTGGGCGGAGCGAACACCGGGGAGCTGTTTTTT | CASSYPLGGANTGELFF
TRBJ2-3 | TRBV3-1/TRBV3-2 | NA | NA | TGTGCCAGCAGTTTTCTTTCGGGGGAGTTTTCAGATACGCAGTATTTT | CASSFLSGEFSDTQYF
TRBJ1-6 | TRBV9 | TRBD1 | few | TGTGCCAGCAGCAATGACAGGGTTAATTCACCCCTCCACTTT | CASSNDRVNSPLHF
TRBJ1-4 | TRBV5-5 | TRBD1 | few | TGTGCCAGCAGCTCATTAGGGGACAGGGATGAAAAACTGTTTTTT | CASSSLGDRDEKLFF
TRBJ2-3 | TRBV9 | NA | NA | TGTGCCAGCAGCGTTCAGATAGAAGCGGATACGCAGTATTTT | CASSVQIEADTQYF
TRBJ2-3 | TRBV6-2/TRBV6-3 | NA | few | TGTGCCAGCAGTTATAACCCCCGGGGGGCCACAGATACGCAGTATTTT | CASSYNPRGATDTQYF